This T cell receptor beta chain was sequenced in a study of blood T cell repertoires in COVID-19. Looking at the study overall: Sites across the United States, Italy and Spain contributed samples from acute and convalescent COVID-19.

The table came from immunoSEQ multiplex PCR; TCRdb's copy has only in-frame clones and leaves some out. The sample has approximately 200,000 clones, 94% seen once. The CDR3 sequence is 12 residues long. CDR1 and CDR2 (germline): MNHNY, SVGAGI (reference sequence). Trimming removed 8 bases from V and 6 bases from J, with 12 bases in between. The chain combines TRBV6-6 with TRBJ2-3; possible D gene TRBD2, 7 bases. The sample consisted of peripheral blood. The TCR was taken from a young man with COVID-19, enrolled during active disease. The CDR3 DNA follows: TGTGCCAGCGGGGGGGCGAGGGATACGCAGTATTTT. This encodes CASGGARDTQYF.